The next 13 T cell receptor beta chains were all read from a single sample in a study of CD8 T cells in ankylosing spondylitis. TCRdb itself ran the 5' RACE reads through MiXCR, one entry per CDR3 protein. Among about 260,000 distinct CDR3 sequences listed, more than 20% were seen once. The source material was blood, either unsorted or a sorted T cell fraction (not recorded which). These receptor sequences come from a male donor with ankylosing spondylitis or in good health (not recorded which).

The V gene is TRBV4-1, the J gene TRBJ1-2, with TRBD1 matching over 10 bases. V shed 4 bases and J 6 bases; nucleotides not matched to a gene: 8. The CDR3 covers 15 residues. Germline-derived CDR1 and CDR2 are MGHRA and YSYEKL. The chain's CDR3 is CASSPVGGQGHGYTF. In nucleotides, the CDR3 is TGCGCCAGCAGCCCCGTCGGGGGACAGGGGCATGGCTACACCTTC.

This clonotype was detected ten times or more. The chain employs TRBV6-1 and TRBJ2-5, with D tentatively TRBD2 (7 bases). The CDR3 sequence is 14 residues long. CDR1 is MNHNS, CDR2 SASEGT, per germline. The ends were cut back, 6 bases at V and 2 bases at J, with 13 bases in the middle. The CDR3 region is CASRWGGWQETQYF. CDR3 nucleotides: TGTGCCAGCAGGTGGGGGGGCTGGCAAGAGACCCAGTACTTC.

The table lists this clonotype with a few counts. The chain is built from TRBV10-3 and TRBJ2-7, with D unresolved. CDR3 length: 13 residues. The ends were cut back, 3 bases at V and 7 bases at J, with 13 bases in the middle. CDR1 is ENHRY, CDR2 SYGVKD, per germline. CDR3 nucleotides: TGTGCCATCAGTGACTCTCCTGACGGAGAGCAGTACTTC. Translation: CAISDSPDGEQYF.

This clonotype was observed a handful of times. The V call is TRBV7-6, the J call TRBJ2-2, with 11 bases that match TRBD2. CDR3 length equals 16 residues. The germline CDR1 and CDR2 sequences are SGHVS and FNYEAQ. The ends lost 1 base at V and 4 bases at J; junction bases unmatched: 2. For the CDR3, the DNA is TGTGCCAGCAGCTTAGTAGGGACTAGCGGCACCGGGGAGCTGTTTTTT. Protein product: CASSLVGTSGTGELFF.

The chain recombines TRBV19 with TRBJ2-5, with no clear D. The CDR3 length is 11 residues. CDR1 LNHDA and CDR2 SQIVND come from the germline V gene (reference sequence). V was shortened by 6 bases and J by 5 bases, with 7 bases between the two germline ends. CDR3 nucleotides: TGTGCCAGTAGCCACTCCGAGACCCAGTACTTC. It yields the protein CASSHSETQYF. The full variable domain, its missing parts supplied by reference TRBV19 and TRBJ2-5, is DGGITQSPKYLFRKEGQNVTLSCEQNLNHDAMYWYRQDPGQGLRLIYYSQIVNDFQKGDIAEGYSVSREKKESFPLTVTSAQKNPTAFYLCASSHSETQYFGPGTRLLVL.

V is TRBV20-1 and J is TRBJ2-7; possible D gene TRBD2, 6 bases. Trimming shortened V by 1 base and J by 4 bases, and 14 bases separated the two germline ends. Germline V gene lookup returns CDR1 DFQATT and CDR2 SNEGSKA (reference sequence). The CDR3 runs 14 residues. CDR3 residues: CSARVTGVGYEQYF. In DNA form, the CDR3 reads TGCAGTGCTAGAGTTACGGGGGTCGGATACGAGCAGTACTTC.

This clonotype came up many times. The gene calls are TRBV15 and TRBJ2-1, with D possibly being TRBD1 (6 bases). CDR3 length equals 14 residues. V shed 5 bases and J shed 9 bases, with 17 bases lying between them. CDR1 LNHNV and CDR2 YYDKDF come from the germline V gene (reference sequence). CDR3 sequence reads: CATSGENNRVEQFF. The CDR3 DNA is TGTGCCACCAGCGGGGAGAACAACAGGGTTGAGCAGTTCTTC.

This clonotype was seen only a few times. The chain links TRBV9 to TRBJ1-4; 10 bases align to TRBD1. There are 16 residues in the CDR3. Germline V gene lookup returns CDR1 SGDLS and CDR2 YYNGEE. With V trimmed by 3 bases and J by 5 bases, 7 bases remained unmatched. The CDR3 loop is CASSALPGQGNEKLFF. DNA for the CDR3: TGTGCCAGCAGCGCTCTCCCGGGACAGGGGAATGAAAAACTGTTTTTT.

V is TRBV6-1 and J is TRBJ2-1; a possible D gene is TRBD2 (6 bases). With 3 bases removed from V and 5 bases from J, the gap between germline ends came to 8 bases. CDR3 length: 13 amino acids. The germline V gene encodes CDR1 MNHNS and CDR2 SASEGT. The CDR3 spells CASSEGLNNEQFF. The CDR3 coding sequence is TGTGCCAGCAGTGAGGGACTTAACAATGAGCAGTTCTTC.

The CDR3 DNA reads as TGCAGTGCTGGAGGGTGGACCCAGTACTTC. Protein sequence: CSAGGWTQYF. The chain combines TRBV20-1 with TRBJ2-5; a possible D gene is TRBD2 (6 bases). Trimming left V 5 bases short and J 7 bases short, with 8 bases between. This CDR3 is 10 amino acids long. Germline CDR1 reads DFQATT; CDR2 reads SNEGSKA (reference sequence).

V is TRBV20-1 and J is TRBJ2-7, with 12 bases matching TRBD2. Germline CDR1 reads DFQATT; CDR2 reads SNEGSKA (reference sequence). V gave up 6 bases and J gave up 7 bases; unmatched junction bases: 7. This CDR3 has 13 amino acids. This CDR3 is CSALAGGPGEQYF. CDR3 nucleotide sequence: TGCAGTGCGCTAGCGGGGGGGCCTGGGGAGCAGTACTTC.

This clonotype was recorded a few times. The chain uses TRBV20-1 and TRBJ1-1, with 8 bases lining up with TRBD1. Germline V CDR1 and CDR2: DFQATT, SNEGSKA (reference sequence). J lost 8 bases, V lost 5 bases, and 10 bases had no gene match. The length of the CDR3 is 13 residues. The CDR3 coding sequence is TGCAGTGCTCCAATACCTCGGGACAGGGAAGCTTTCTTT. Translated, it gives CSAPIPRDREAFF.

DNA for the CDR3: TGTGCCATCAGACAAGCCCAGACCGGCGCAGATACGCAGTATTTT. Translated, it gives CAIRQAQTGADTQYF. The chain has TRBV10-3 and TRBJ2-3; D not resolved. Trimming shortened V by 6 bases and J by 4 bases, and 17 bases separated the two germline ends. The germline V gene encodes CDR1 ENHRY and CDR2 SYGVKD. The CDR3 consists of 15 residues.